The clone carrying this T cell receptor beta chain was seen just once. The same CDR3 arises from other DNA sequences in this sample as well. Trimming pared 0 bases from V and 3 bases from J, leaving 7 bases between. This CDR3 spans 14 amino acids. The germline CDR1 and CDR2 sequences are SGHRS and YFSETQ. The protocol was immunoSEQ multiplex PCR, while the TCRdb copy is restricted to in-frame clones and leaves out a portion. The repertoire holds some 250,000 clones, with about four fifths as singletons. This entry comes from a study of control samples from healthy donors and cancer patients. This receptor was taken from a woman aged 55-70 years with lung cancer. The sample was PBMCs. This chain uses TRBV5-1 with TRBJ1-3, with D perhaps TRBD1 (5 bases). CDR3 in DNA: TGCGCCAGCAGCTTGGCAGGGATTGGAAACACCATATATTTT. It encodes CASSLAGIGNTIYF.